The 25 T cell receptor beta chains reported below all come from one sample, sequenced in a study of cytomegalovirus exposure and HLA in healthy donors. The assay was immunoSEQ multiplex PCR, and TCRdb's table has in-frame clones only and misses some. The sample records about 130,000 clones, roughly 91% being singletons. Sequencing input: PBMCs. These receptor sequences come from a man aged 25 to 45 in good health and CMV-seronegative.

This clone is a singleton in its sample. The rearrangement links TRBV6-6 to TRBJ2-7; TRBD1 matches 8 bases. This CDR3 contains 14 residues. Germline loops: CDR1 MNHNY, CDR2 SVGAGI (reference sequence). V shed 5 bases, J shed 3 bases, and the junction held 6 bases outside the gene matches. The CDR3 DNA reads as TGTGCCAGCAGTACAGGACAGGGAGGCTACGAGCAGTACTTC. Protein: CASSTGQGGYEQYF.

J is TRBJ2-1 and V is TRBV7-8, with 9 bases that match TRBD1. The CDR3 totals 13 residues. Per germline, CDR1 SGHVS and CDR2 FQNEAQ. The V gene end was trimmed by 5 bases and the J gene end by 7 bases; junction bases not matched to a gene: 3. CDR3 loop: CASSRTGENEQFF. The CDR3 DNA reads as TGTGCCAGCAGCAGGACAGGGGAAAATGAGCAGTTCTTC.

This chain uses TRBV6-1 with TRBJ2-1; tentatively, D is TRBD1 (5 bases). V was pared by 1 base and J by 0 bases, with 7 bases between. In germline, CDR1 is MNHNS, CDR2 SASEGT. The CDR3 has 15 residues. The CDR3 nucleotides are TGTGCCAGCAGTGAAGGACAGAGCTCCTACAATGAGCAGTTCTTC. It is translated as CASSEGQSSYNEQFF.

This chain connects TRBV2 to TRBJ1-1; D not resolved. CDR1 is SNHLY and CDR2 is FYNNEI in the germline V gene. The V gene lost 4 bases and the J gene lost 4 bases, with 7 bases spanning the gap. This CDR3 comprises 12 residues. The CDR3 protein is CASSVTGTEAFF. The CDR3, as DNA: TGTGCCAGCAGTGTGACGGGCACTGAAGCTTTCTTT.

This clone was detected many times. The genes are TRBV6-4 and TRBJ2-1, with 10 bases aligning to TRBD2. V lost 6 bases and J lost 8; bases outside the gene matches: 10. The CDR3 extends over 15 amino acids. Germline V gene lookup returns CDR1 MRHNA and CDR2 SNTAGT. The CDR3 here is CASSDTGTSAHEQFF. The CDR3 DNA follows: TGTGCCAGCAGCGATACCGGGACTAGCGCCCATGAGCAGTTCTTC.

The chain carries TRBV5-6 and TRBJ1-2, with no clear D. Trimming took off 4 bases at V and 3 bases at J, with 10 bases between the two ends. This CDR3 is built from 13 residues. Per the germline V gene, CDR1 is SGHDT and CDR2 is YYEEEE. This CDR3 reads CASSPAGYYGYTF. The CDR3 DNA reads as TGTGCCAGCAGCCCGGCGGGGTACTATGGCTACACCTTC.

The V gene is TRBV5-6, the J gene TRBJ1-2, with 9 bases aligning to TRBD1. With 2 bases clipped from V and 5 bases from J, the junction kept 7 bases outside the gene matches. Germline V gene sequence: CDR1 SGHDT, CDR2 YYEEEE. This CDR3 comprises 15 residues. CDR3 sequence reads: CASSLQGARRYGYTF. The CDR3 bases are TGTGCCAGCAGCTTACAGGGGGCACGACGGTATGGCTACACCTTC.

The chain employs TRBV15 and TRBJ1-2; 7 nucleotides agree with TRBD1. Per germline, CDR1 LNHNV and CDR2 YYDKDF (reference sequence). V was clipped by 0 bases and J by 2 bases; unmatched bases: 12. This CDR3 has 18 residues. The CDR3 region is CATSRDTGQLVRNYGYTF. The CDR3, as DNA: TGTGCCACCAGCAGAGATACGGGACAGTTGGTGAGGAACTATGGCTACACCTTC.

The chain combines TRBV7-8 with TRBJ1-6, with TRBD1 matching over 7 bases. Germline assignment: CDR1 SGHVS and CDR2 FQNEAQ. J was trimmed by 7 bases and V by 5 bases; bases with no gene match: 11. The CDR3 has 16 residues. CDR3 nucleotides: TGTGCCAGCAGCGAGGCCCCGACAGGGAAAAATTCACCCCTCCACTTT. This sequence encodes CASSEAPTGKNSPLHF.

CDR3 coding DNA: TGTGCCAGTAGTCCGCCCGGGACAGGTACCATTGAGCAGTTCTTC. It is translated as CASSPPGTGTIEQFF. The chain employs TRBV19 and TRBJ2-1, with 8 bases that match TRBD1. The ends lost 5 bases at V and 9 bases at J; junction bases unmatched: 12. The CDR3 totals 15 residues. The germline V gene encodes CDR1 LNHDA and CDR2 SQIVND (reference sequence).

The chain uses TRBV5-4 and TRBJ1-2; 8 bases map to TRBD1. Trimming cost V 4 bases and J 4 bases; bases outside gene matches: 6. CDR3 length equals 14 residues. From germline, CDR1 is SGHNT and CDR2 YYREEE (reference sequence). The CDR3: CASSRQGAGYGYTF. CDR3 coding DNA: TGTGCCAGCAGCCGTCAGGGGGCTGGCTATGGCTACACCTTC.

This clone was detected only once. The rearrangement uses TRBV4-1 and TRBJ1-2; 8 bases agree with TRBD1. V lost 0 bases to trimming and J lost 12 bases; unmatched junction nucleotides: 3. The germline gives CDR1 MGHRA, CDR2 YSYEKL. This CDR3 contains 12 residues. Written as DNA, the CDR3 is TGCGCCAGCAGCCAAGATAGGACAGGGAACACCTTC. Translating gives CASSQDRTGNTF.

V usage is TRBV4-1 and J usage is TRBJ2-6; D gene uncertain. Germline V CDR1 and CDR2: MGHRA, YSYEKL. The length of the CDR3 is 21 residues. V dropped 0 bases and J dropped 0 bases, with 21 bases sitting between them. CDR3 bases: TGCGCCAGCAGCCAAGATTTCTCAGGTTACCTACTGATCTCTGGGGCCAACGTCCTGACTTTC. Protein: CASSQDFSGYLLISGANVLTF.

This chain joins TRBV5-6 and TRBJ1-1; 8 positions match TRBD1. There are 14 residues in the CDR3. Germline V gene sequence: CDR1 SGHDT, CDR2 YYEEEE. The trim removed 4 bases at V and 3 bases at J, leaving 5 bases unmatched. The DNA for the CDR3 is TGTGCCAGCAGCGCCGACAGGGGCGACACTGAAGCTTTCTTT. This codes for CASSADRGDTEAFF. The full variable domain, its missing parts supplied by reference TRBV5-6 and TRBJ1-1, is DAGVTQSPTHLIKTRGQQVTLRCSPKSGHDTVSWYQQALGQGPQFIFQYYEEEERQRGNFPDRFSGHQFPNYSSELNVNALLLGDSALYLCASSADRGDTEAFFGQGTRLTVV.

V is TRBV28 and J is TRBJ2-1, with 8 positions matching TRBD2. From germline, CDR1 is MDHEN and CDR2 SYDVKM. The junction had 13 bases not matched to a gene; V was cut back by 3 bases and J by 15 bases. The CDR3 is 14 residues long. CDR3 DNA sequence: TGTGCCAGCAGTTTCCAGCGGGCGACCCGGGGGGGGTTCTTC. Translation: CASSFQRATRGGFF.

This clone was picked up one time. The chain is built from TRBV4-1 and TRBJ2-7; 8 bases agree with TRBD2. The CDR3 runs to 15 residues. The germline V gene has CDR1 MGHRA and CDR2 YSYEKL. Trimming took 4 bases from V and 0 from J; bases not matched to a gene: 5. CDR3 loop: CASSRTTSASYEQYF. CDR3 nucleotides: TGCGCCAGCAGCCGAACGACTAGCGCCTCCTACGAGCAGTACTTC.

The chain is built from TRBV23-1 and TRBJ1-4, with no clear D. TRBV23-1 is identified as an open reading frame with a role that is uncertain. The CDR3 runs to 14 residues. The germline V and J ends were trimmed by 6 bases and 5 bases, with 13 bases remaining between them. CDR3 bases: TGCGCCAGCAGCACAACAGAAAAGAATGAAAAACTGTTTTTT. Translated, it gives CASSTTEKNEKLFF.

As regards this clone: Different DNA sequences within this sample yield the same CDR3. The rearrangement uses TRBV20-1 and TRBJ2-7; possibly TRBD2 for D (5 bases). This CDR3 is built from 11 residues. Between the trimmed V and J ends, which lost 5 bases and 3 bases, there was a span of 8 bases. CDR1 is DFQATT and CDR2 is SNEGSKA in the germline V gene (reference sequence). CDR3 loop: CSAPRDYEQYF. CDR3 bases: TGCAGTGCTCCTCGGGACTACGAGCAGTACTTC.

This chain connects TRBV19 to TRBJ1-5; no clear D gene. Between the trimmed V and J ends, which lost 5 bases and 9 bases, there was a span of 14 bases. Germline V gene data show CDR1 as LNHDA and CDR2 as SQIVND (reference sequence). This CDR3 comprises 13 residues. The CDR3: CASSLPVGAPQHF. The CDR3 nucleotides are TGTGCCAGTAGTCTACCGGTGGGAGCGCCCCAGCATTTT.

The V and J genes are TRBV5-1 and TRBJ2-1; possibly TRBD1 for D (5 bases). Germline V CDR1 and CDR2: SGHRS, YFSETQ. The germline V and J ends were trimmed by 2 bases and 8 bases, with 11 bases remaining between them. CDR3 length: 13 amino acids. CDR3 DNA: TGCGCCAGCAGCTTCCAGGGCAGCGATGAGCAGTTCTTC. Residues: CASSFQGSDEQFF.

This chain connects TRBV4-3 to TRBJ1-1; a possible D gene is TRBD1 (5 bases). V was trimmed by 4 bases and J by 0 bases, leaving 12 bases between them. This CDR3 is 15 amino acids long. Germline V gene data show CDR1 as LGHNA and CDR2 as YSLEER. The CDR3 DNA reads as TGCGCCAGCAGCCCGGAAGGGGCCCTGAACACTGAAGCTTTCTTT. This codes for CASSPEGALNTEAFF.

The rearrangement joins TRBV14 to TRBJ2-5, with a tentative D call TRBD2 (5 bases). The CDR3 has 19 amino acids. Per germline, CDR1 SGHDN and CDR2 FVKESK. V dropped 3 bases and J dropped 2 bases, with 25 bases sitting between them. In DNA form, the CDR3 reads TGTGCCAGCAGCCAGATACGGGGTGGGCCGCTAACCTTTCAAGAGACCCAGTACTTC. Protein sequence: CASSQIRGGPLTFQETQYF.

This chain connects TRBV6-6 to TRBJ1-1; 7 nucleotides agree with TRBD1. Losses at the gene ends were 1 base for V and 7 bases for J; bases not matched to a gene: 6. Per germline, CDR1 MNHNY and CDR2 SVGAGI (reference sequence). The CDR3 loop spans 14 amino acids. The CDR3 region is CASSYLSGGLEAFF. The DNA for the CDR3 is TGTGCCAGCAGTTACTTGTCAGGGGGTCTTGAAGCTTTCTTT.

This clone appeared once. The chain combines TRBV9 with TRBJ2-1; TRBD2 aligns across 9 bases. With V trimmed by 3 bases and J by 7 bases, 11 bases remained unmatched. This CDR3 has 16 amino acids. Germline V gives CDR1 SGDLS, CDR2 YYNGEE. CDR3 nucleotide sequence: TGTGCCAGCAGCGAAAAGCGGGGGGCATTTTTGAATGAGCAGTTCTTC. Amino acid sequence: CASSEKRGAFLNEQFF.

This clone is a singleton in its sample. The chain combines TRBV13 with TRBJ2-5; 8 bases agree with TRBD1. The V segment lost 5 bases and the J segment 7 bases; nucleotides outside the gene matches: 15. Per germline, CDR1 PRHDT and CDR2 FYEKMQ (reference sequence). This CDR3 spans 16 amino acids. CDR3 sequence reads: CASSEQGDKPVLTQYF. Written as DNA, the CDR3 is TGTGCCAGCAGCGAACAGGGGGACAAACCTGTCCTGACCCAGTACTTC.